The T cell receptor (beta chain) described here comes from a study of cytomegalovirus exposure and HLA in healthy donors. Both 60 Vbeta primers and 13 Jbeta primers went into the PCR. Assay used: immunoSEQ multiplex PCR; TCRdb lists only in-frame clones, some missing. The sample has about 140,000 clones, about two thirds seen once. Trimming stripped 5 bases from V and 7 bases from J, with 18 bases between. Germline CDR1 is MDHEN and CDR2 is SYDVKM. The CDR3 contains 15 residues. The receptor's source is a man aged 55 to 70 in good health and CMV-seronegative. The sequenced sample consisted of PBMCs. This chain connects TRBV28 to TRBJ1-5, with D perhaps matching TRBD1 (5 bases). The CDR3 spells CASSPEEGIGQPQHF. The CDR3, as DNA: TGTGCCAGCAGTCCCGAGGAGGGGATAGGACAGCCCCAGCATTTT.